This T cell receptor (beta chain) came from a study of cytomegalovirus exposure and HLA in healthy donors. Turning to the study itself: Among fewer than 500 genotyped donors, around 80% fell in the Caucasian-associated ancestry cluster. Points from the study as a whole: Through in vitro validation, a few CMV-associated chains were shown to be specific for CMV antigens.

Of note for this clone: The antigen is unknown.

CDR1 and CDR2 (germline): SGHRS, YFSETQ. V lost 3 bases to trimming and J lost 4 bases, with 16 bases between them. The CDR3 contains 15 residues. 13 Jbeta primers and 60 Vbeta primers were used for the PCR. Clones were read by immunoSEQ multiplex PCR, and TCRdb kept only the in-frame ones, dropping some. The repertoire consists of 90,000 to 120,000 clones, with roughly 82% occurring once and the leading ten covering roughly 2.5%. The sample was PBMCs. The source is a man aged 30 to 45 in good health and CMV-seropositive. The chain links TRBV5-1 to TRBJ1-1, with D tentatively TRBD1 (5 bases). This CDR3 is CASSSPYGGSTEAFF. DNA of the CDR3: TGCGCCAGCAGCTCACCCTACGGGGGATCCACTGAAGCTTTCTTT.